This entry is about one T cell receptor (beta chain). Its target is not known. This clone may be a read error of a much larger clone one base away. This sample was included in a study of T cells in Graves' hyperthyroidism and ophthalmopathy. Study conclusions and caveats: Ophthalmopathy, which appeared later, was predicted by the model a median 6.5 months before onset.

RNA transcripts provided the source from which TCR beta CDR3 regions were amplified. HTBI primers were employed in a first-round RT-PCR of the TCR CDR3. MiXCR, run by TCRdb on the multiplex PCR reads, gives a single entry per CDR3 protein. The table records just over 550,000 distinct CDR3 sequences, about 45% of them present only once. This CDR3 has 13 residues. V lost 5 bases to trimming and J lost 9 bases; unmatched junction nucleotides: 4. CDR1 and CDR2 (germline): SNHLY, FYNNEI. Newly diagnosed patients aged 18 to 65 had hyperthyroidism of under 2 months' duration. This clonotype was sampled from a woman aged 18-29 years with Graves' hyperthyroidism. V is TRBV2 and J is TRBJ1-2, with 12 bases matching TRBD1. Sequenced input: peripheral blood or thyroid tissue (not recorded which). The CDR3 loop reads CASSRDRGLSYTF. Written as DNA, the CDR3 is TGTGCCAGCAGTCGGGACAGGGGGCTTAGCTACACCTTC.